The subject of this entry is one TCR beta chain. This entry belongs to a study of blood T cells in healthy people across ages. About 10 milliliters was the volume of peripheral blood drawn from each donor. Using a J-beta primer mix together with a sample-barcoded 5' primer, a second PCR was run for roughly 7 to 12 cycles. Every single cDNA molecule received a tag from a template-switch adaptor with 12 random nucleotides. TCRdb re-called the 5' RACE reads through MiXCR, storing one row per CDR3 protein. The table records some 940,000 distinct CDR3 sequences, roughly 28% of them present only once. These records were also assigned to another study, of T cells of mothers and their children. This second study says: The yield was over 8.5 million TCR beta CDR3 reads from each mother and some 3 million from each child.

Sequencing used blood. The source is a woman between 40 and 55 years old in good health.

CDR3 nucleotide sequence: TGCGCCAGCAGCCCGACCCCCGGACGTACGAATCAGCCCCAGCATTTT. Amino acid sequence: CASSPTPGRTNQPQHF. The gene calls are TRBV4-1 and TRBJ1-5; D call uncertain. This CDR3 region has 16 residues. CDR1 MGHRA and CDR2 YSYEKL come from the germline V gene. Trimming pared 4 bases from V and 4 bases from J, leaving 17 bases between.